The T cell receptor beta chain under discussion was sequenced for a study of regulatory T cells in long-lasting Graves disease. Overall study results and limits: The persistent group shared around 2,600 public clonotypes, more than the approximately 970 shared by new patients.

Arm-PCR with iRepertoire HTBI primers amplified the CDR3 regions for these TCR beta libraries. TCRdb re-called the multiplex PCR reads through MiXCR, storing one row per CDR3 protein. Among some 370,000 distinct CDR3 sequences listed, around 11% were seen once. Stated time point: newly diagnosed GD, antithyroid drugs for less than 3 months. RNA from PBMCs was the source of the TCR library. This clonotype is labeled as medium-sized. Its specificity is not known. Between the trimmed V and J ends, which lost 0 bases and 6 bases, there was a span of 18 bases. The CDR3 consists of 16 residues. The germline gives CDR1 SGHVS, CDR2 FQNEAQ. The sample was also reused in another study, on T cells in Graves' hyperthyroidism and ophthalmopathy. That paper adds: Researchers found most expanded thyroid clonotypes above 0.001 in blood as well.

The source was peripheral blood mononuclear cells (PBMCs), collected at new diagnosis, from a patient treated with antithyroid drugs. This chain connects TRBV7-8 to TRBJ2-7; possibly TRBD2 for D (6 bases). This TCR derives from a young woman with Graves disease. The CDR3 DNA is TGTGCCAGCAGCTTAGCAGAGGGCGGGGCTGCGTTCGAGCAGTACGTC. This codes for CASSLAEGGAAFEQYV.